This TCR beta chain appears in the sequencing data of a study of blood T cell repertoires in COVID-19. Germline CDR1 reads SGHNT; CDR2 reads YYREEE (reference sequence). With 3 bases clipped from V and 0 bases from J, the junction kept 4 bases outside the gene matches. This CDR3 has 15 residues. Sequencing used immunoSEQ multiplex PCR; TCRdb keeps in-frame clones, though not all of them. The sample lists some 240,000 clones; 82% were seen once. This clone was seen ten or more times. What was sequenced was peripheral blood. The TCR comes from a woman aged 55-69 years with active or convalescent COVID-19. This rearrangement joins TRBV5-4 to TRBJ1-1, with 8 nucleotides matching TRBD1. The DNA of the CDR3 is TGTGCCAGCAGCTCTACAGGGGGACTGAACACTGAAGCTTTCTTT. Protein sequence: CASSSTGGLNTEAFF.